Described below is a single T cell receptor beta chain sequence and its context. No antigen is known for it. Sequenced by immunoSEQ multiplex PCR; TCRdb stores in-frame clones only, minus some. The repertoire holds roughly 330,000 clones, with about nine tenths as singletons. The data are from a study of Ad26.COV2.S vaccination and SARS-CoV-2 variants. Study-wide context: Intramuscular Ad26.COV2.S doses were given once or twice, 56 days apart.

General study findings and limits: Vaccine recipients had higher spike-specific TCR breadth than placebo recipients. From the TCR breadth and depth analyses, total T cell responses may have been underestimated.

As to treatment: 15 to 20 received Ad26.COV2.S at low or high dose, single or two shots; several received placebo; per-sample allocation not given. All samples were drawn on day 63, counting from the first vaccine or placebo injection. Germline loops: CDR1 MNHEY, CDR2 SMNVEV (reference sequence). Trimming pared 4 bases from V and 5 bases from J, leaving 17 bases between. The CDR3 totals 15 residues. This clonotype originated in a person between 18 and 65 years old who received the Ad26.COV2.S COVID-19 vaccine or a placebo. The chain employs TRBV27 and TRBJ1-1; no clear D gene. The sequencing used peripheral blood, collected in a trial of Ad26.COV2.S vaccine versus placebo. The CDR3 sequence: CASSSLKTEMTEAFF. CDR3 in DNA: TGTGCCAGCAGTTCCTTAAAAACCGAGATGACTGAAGCTTTCTTT.